Given below is one T cell receptor beta chain in context. No antigen is known for it. Base qualities are not recorded, but no much larger clone differs from it by a single base. Naive plus transitional T cells were isolated with anti-CD45RA microbeads from pooled isolated CD4+ and CD8+ T cells. To isolate the T cell subsets, Miltenyi superparamagnetic beads coated with subset-specific monoclonal antibodies were used. Every T cell population came from peripheral blood. Whole blood was subjected to Ficoll separation to obtain mononuclear cells, from which monocytes were subsequently depleted using anti-CD14 microbeads. The isolated cell populations were resuspended in RNAprotect reagent immediately. Including the terminal cysteine and phenylalanine, the CDR3 comprises 16 residues. CDR3 DNA only is kept here, 48 bases in frame from base 1. V is shortened by 6 bases, J by 0 bases, and the region joining them spans 17 bases.

The entry originates in a study of relationships among human T cell subsets (dated by TCRdb to the early 2010s). Study-level background: The study sequenced eight distinct T cell populations from blood: pan T, CD8 cytotoxic, regulatory, Th1, Th2, naive plus transitional, activated and memory cells. Overall study outcomes, separate from this receptor: The bead-based sorting was unable to rule out the presence of a CD4+CD8+ double-positive population. More than 55% of CD8+ cytotoxic sequences came from clones with more than 100 reads, while the regulatory and Th2 subsets showed few clones of that size. The considerable overlap in CDR3s among Th1, Th2 and regulatory T cells was taken as suggesting that cell fate choices are stochastic. V, D and J usage, CDR3 length and N-nucleotide additions showed no statistically significant differences among the seven subsets.

Library prep was done by multiplex PCR. The sequencer was a 454 GS FLX. Semiquantitative ARM-PCR was used to amplify the TCR alpha and beta CDR3 regions from mRNA. ARM-PCR used tagged nested gene-specific primers, after which communal superprimers carried out exponential amplification. Nested primers were removed by exonuclease before the second amplification round on first-round PCR products. Sequencing of the amplicons was performed on the 454 platform, which allows millions of DNA fragments to be sequenced rapidly without cloning bias. An effective read was defined as a read mappable to both V and J germline segments. Per the source publication's procedure: IRmap, which uses pyromap, a Smith-Waterman modification adapted to 454 sequencing errors, was used to assign reads to germline V, D and J segments. D-beta assignments were filtered with cutoffs set at the 99th percentile of alignment scores obtained from simulated random sequences. The amino acids between the conserved V-segment Y[YFLI]C motif and the J-segment [FW]GXGT motif were defined as CDR3. A compound Poisson process model, previously applied to large-scale EST data, was used to estimate repertoire diversity. A cross-contamination detection procedure was applied to argue against sample contamination as the source of shared CDR3s. The public reads were reprocessed in TCRdb via fastp at Q25 and MiXCR, keeping in-frame beta chains. A single entry per CDR3 protein holds the most common genes and DNA from its merged rows. It is TCRdb's table, rather than the study itself, that gives the V and J calls and clone size. Across this sample there are 7,000 or so distinct CDR3 sequences, with roughly 70% seen only once. 40% to 65% of the sample is held by the ten biggest clonotypes.

The source is a man in his forties in good health. The chain was built from TRBV12-3 or TRBV12-4 and TRBJ1-1, and TRBD1 may be the D gene, going by 5 matching bases. Sequencing was carried out using naive and transitional (CD45RA+) T cells sorted from blood. The cell subset or site label for this specimen denotes: CD45RA+ naive plus transitional T cells (Tn+t). The CDR3 is CASSRPPGKLNTEAFF. In nucleotides, the sequence is TGTGCCAGCAGCCGACCCCCAGGGAAATTGAACACTGAAGCTTTCTTT.